The clone carrying this T cell receptor beta chain was detected ten times or more. This sample stems from a study of T-cell reconstitution after alpha-beta-depleted transplantation in children. Library preparation (for TCRbeta) was performed with unique molecular identifiers. TCRdb analysed the PCR reads with MiXCR anew, one entry per CDR3 protein. The sample holds approximately 240,000 distinct CDR3 sequences; 11% are singletons and the top ten take approximately 28%. The TCR sequence derives from a child less than two years old with acute myeloid leukemia, due to receive a stem cell transplant. The sequences come from PBMCs, collected before TCRalphabeta/CD19-depleted stem cell transplant.

CDR3 region: CASSLEQGGVLTF. The CDR3 DNA follows: TGCGCCAGCAGCTTGGAACAGGGGGGCGTCCTGACTTTC. This chain connects TRBV5-1 to TRBJ2-6; 8 nucleotides line up with TRBD1. CDR1 and CDR2 from the germline V gene are SGHRS and YFSETQ. The CDR3 length is 13 residues. V shed 0 bases, J shed 12 bases, and the junction held 2 bases outside the gene matches.